These 18 T cell receptor beta chains originate from one sample sequenced in a study of blood T cells in healthy people across ages. A second PCR of 7 to 11 cycles used a sample-barcoded 5' primer and a J-beta primer mix. TCRdb fed the 5' RACE reads into MiXCR, producing one record per CDR3 protein. The table has around 520,000 distinct CDR3 sequences, about 28% seen once. This sample was also put to use in a study of T cells of mothers and their children.

The sequenced sample was blood. The receptors here all came from a boy younger than 10 in good health.

This clonotype was observed a few times. This chain connects TRBV10-3 to TRBJ2-7; 11 positions match TRBD2. This CDR3 spans 15 amino acids. V lost 1 base and J lost 5; bases outside the gene matches: 4. Germline V CDR1 and CDR2: ENHRY, SYGVKD. The CDR3 sequence is CAISEFSGGANEQYF. The CDR3 coding sequence is TGTGCCATCAGTGAGTTTAGCGGGGGGGCTAACGAGCAGTACTTC.

This clonotype showed up just once. V and J are TRBV5-1 and TRBJ1-1; D gene unclear. Per the germline V gene, CDR1 is SGHRS and CDR2 is YFSETQ. V was pared by 5 bases and J by 3 bases, with 17 bases between. The CDR3 runs to 15 residues. The CDR3 reads CASSSTWGTDTEAFF. DNA for the CDR3: TGCGCCAGCAGTTCTACTTGGGGAACGGACACTGAAGCTTTCTTT.

The chain links TRBV20-1 to TRBJ2-3; 7 nucleotides match TRBD2. Unmatched junction bases numbered 9, after V lost 6 bases and J lost 0 bases. The CDR3 is made up of 15 amino acids. Germline V gives CDR1 DFQATT, CDR2 SNEGSKA (reference sequence). CDR3 DNA: TGCAGTGCCCCTTGGGAGGGGACTAGCACAGATACGCAGTATTTT. This encodes CSAPWEGTSTDTQYF.

The chain links TRBV20-1 to TRBJ2-4; 9 nucleotides align to TRBD2. Germline values: CDR1 DFQATT, CDR2 SNEGSKA (reference sequence). The CDR3 has 14 residues. The J segment lost 6 bases and the V segment lost 0 bases, leaving 3 bases of the junction unmatched. CDR3 loop: CSAREGAGGNIQYF. Written as DNA, the CDR3 is TGCAGTGCTAGAGAGGGAGCGGGGGGAAACATTCAGTACTTC.

The V and J genes are TRBV20-1 and TRBJ1-2, with 7 bases that match TRBD1. Trimming removed 6 bases from V and 6 bases from J; junction bases left unmatched: 7. There are 12 residues in the CDR3. Germline CDR1 and CDR2: DFQATT and SNEGSKA (reference sequence). The CDR3: CSASQGENGYTF. The CDR3 DNA reads as TGCAGTGCGAGTCAGGGGGAAAATGGCTACACCTTC.

Of note for this clonotype: At one end the junction does not follow the germline gene, possibly because of a read error. The rearrangement joins TRBV7-8 to TRBJ2-7; 7 nucleotides align to TRBD1. Germline V gene data show CDR1 as SGHVS and CDR2 as FQNEAQ. The CDR3 extends over 14 amino acids. CDR3: CASSLPDRENERFF. The CDR3 DNA follows: TGTGCCAGCAGCTTACCCGACAGGGAAAATGAGCGGTTCTTC.

This clonotype was detected only a few times. The chain is built from TRBV20-1 and TRBJ2-5, with 8 bases lining up with TRBD2. The ends lost 6 bases at V and 4 bases at J; junction bases unmatched: 13. Germline assignment: CDR1 DFQATT and CDR2 SNEGSKA (reference sequence). The length of the CDR3 is 15 residues. The CDR3 DNA reads TGCAGTGCAACATCCGGGACTAGTGGAGGAGAGACCCAGTACTTC. As protein: CSATSGTSGGETQYF.

The genes are TRBV19 and TRBJ1-1; D is perhaps TRBD1 (5 bases). CDR1 LNHDA and CDR2 SQIVND come from the germline V gene (reference sequence). Trimming removed 4 bases from V and 1 base from J, with 10 bases in between. This CDR3 is built from 14 residues. The CDR3 bases are TGTGCCAGTAGTACCAAGGGGAGGAACACTGAAGCTTTCTTT. Encoded protein: CASSTKGRNTEAFF.

The chain uses TRBV27 and TRBJ2-7, with TRBD2 matching over 8 bases. CDR1 is MNHEY and CDR2 is SMNVEV in the germline V gene (reference sequence). The CDR3 covers 16 residues. J was trimmed by 4 bases and V by 4 bases; bases with no gene match: 12. CDR3 residues: CASSSFGAGGRYEQYF. CDR3 bases: TGTGCCAGCAGTTCCTTTGGGGCGGGAGGACGTTACGAGCAGTACTTC.

CDR3 sequence (DNA): TGTGCCAGCAGCTTAGCACAGGGGATTCAGCCCCAGCATTTT. Protein: CASSLAQGIQPQHF. This chain links TRBV7-2 with TRBJ1-5; 7 positions match TRBD1. There are 14 residues in the CDR3. The V gene end was trimmed by 0 bases and the J gene end by 6 bases; junction bases not matched to a gene: 2. Germline V gene data show CDR1 as SGHTA and CDR2 as FQGNSA.

The chain employs TRBV12-3 or TRBV12-4 and TRBJ1-5; TRBD1 might be the D (5 bases). V lost 6 bases and J 3 bases, leaving 12 bases between the germline ends. The CDR3 length is 14 residues. This CDR3 is CASRVTGINQPQHF. In nucleotides, the CDR3 is TGTGCCAGCAGGGTTACAGGCATCAATCAGCCCCAGCATTTT.

This clonotype was detected ten times or more. The V and J genes are TRBV5-1 and TRBJ2-5; no firm D call. Looked up from germline, CDR1 is SGHRS and CDR2 is YFSETQ. Trimming stripped 4 bases from V and 4 bases from J, with 17 bases between. The CDR3 covers 15 residues. CDR3 coding DNA: TGCGCCAGCAGCCCTCTGCCCTCAGGTGGAGAGACCCAGTACTTC. Its translation is CASSPLPSGGETQYF.

The genes are TRBV7-9 and TRBJ2-5; no clear D. The assigned J gene may be wrong: the sequence end matches TRBJ2-1 better. CDR3 length equals 10 residues. Germline V lookup: CDR1 SEHNR, CDR2 FQNEAQ (reference sequence). The CDR3 protein is CASAGYEQFF. DNA of the CDR3: TGTGCCAGCGCCGGGTATGAGCAGTTCTTC.

This clonotype was observed a few times. The chain combines TRBV19 with TRBJ2-1, with TRBD2 matching over 8 bases. V trimming: 6 bases; J trimming: 1 base; junction bases outside the gene matches: 8. The germline V gene encodes CDR1 LNHDA and CDR2 SQIVND (reference sequence). The CDR3 extends over 16 amino acids. This CDR3 reads CASRPTSGRSYNEQFF. The CDR3 nucleotides read TGTGCCAGTAGACCCACTAGCGGTAGATCCTACAATGAGCAGTTCTTC.

Of note for this clonotype: The germline gene is not matched at one end of the junction; a read error may be the cause. The chain links TRBV9 to TRBJ2-3; possibly TRBD2 for D (7 bases). CDR3 length: 15 residues. Germline V CDR1 and CDR2: SGDLS, YYNGEE. CDR3 sequence: CTSSVGGGSTDTQYF. DNA for the CDR3: TGTACCAGCAGCGTAGGGGGAGGGAGCACAGATACGCAGTATTTT.

The chain joins TRBV20-1 to TRBJ2-1; D unclear. In germline, CDR1 is DFQATT, CDR2 SNEGSKA (reference sequence). CDR3 length: 12 amino acids. V lost 3 bases, J lost 4 bases, and 7 bases lay in between. The CDR3 DNA sequence: TGCAGTGCTAGCCCAGATTACAATGAGCAGTTCTTC. It codes for CSASPDYNEQFF.

The rearrangement links TRBV7-9 to TRBJ2-7; 7 bases line up with TRBD2. The V gene's germline CDR1 is SEHNR and CDR2 FQNEAQ (reference sequence). The ends lost 5 bases at V and 6 bases at J; junction bases unmatched: 16. This CDR3 spans 16 amino acids. The CDR3 DNA follows: TGTGCCAGCAGCCCCACCGACACCGGGACTACCCTCGAGCAGTACTTC. Protein sequence: CASSPTDTGTTLEQYF.

This clonotype was counted only a few times. J is TRBJ2-3 and V is TRBV6-2 or TRBV6-3; possibly TRBD1 for D (5 bases). With 5 bases removed from V and 5 bases from J, the gap between germline ends came to 14 bases. The CDR3 sequence is 14 residues long. Germline CDR1 reads MNHEY; CDR2 reads SVGEGT. The CDR3 region has the DNA TGTGCCAGCAGTCTCAGCAGGGCCGGAGATACGCAGTATTTT. Translation: CASSLSRAGDTQYF.